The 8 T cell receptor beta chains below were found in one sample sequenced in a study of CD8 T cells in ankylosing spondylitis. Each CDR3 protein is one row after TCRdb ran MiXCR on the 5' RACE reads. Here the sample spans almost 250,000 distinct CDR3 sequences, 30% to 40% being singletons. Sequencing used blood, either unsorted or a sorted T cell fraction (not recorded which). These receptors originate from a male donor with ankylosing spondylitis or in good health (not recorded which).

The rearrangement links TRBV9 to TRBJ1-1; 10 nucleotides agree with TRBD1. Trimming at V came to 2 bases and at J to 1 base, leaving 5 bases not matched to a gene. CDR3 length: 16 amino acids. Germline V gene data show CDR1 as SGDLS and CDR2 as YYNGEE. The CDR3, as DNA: TGTGCCAGCAGCGTGGGACAGGGGTATGGGAACACTGAAGCTTTCTTT. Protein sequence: CASSVGQGYGNTEAFF.

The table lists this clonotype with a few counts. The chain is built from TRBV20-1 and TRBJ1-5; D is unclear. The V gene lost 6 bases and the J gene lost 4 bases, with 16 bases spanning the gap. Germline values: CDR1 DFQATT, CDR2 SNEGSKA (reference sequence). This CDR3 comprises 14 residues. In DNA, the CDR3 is TGCAGTGCCTACAGCGGGAGGCTGAATCAGCCCCAGCATTTT. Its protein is CSAYSGRLNQPQHF.

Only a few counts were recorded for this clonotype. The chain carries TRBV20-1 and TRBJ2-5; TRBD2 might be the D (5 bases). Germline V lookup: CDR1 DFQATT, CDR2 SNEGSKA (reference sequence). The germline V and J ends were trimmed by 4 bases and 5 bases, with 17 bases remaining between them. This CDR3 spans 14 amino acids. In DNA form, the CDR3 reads TGCAGTGCTATGTACGGGGTGGCCCTGGAGACCCAGTACTTC. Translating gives CSAMYGVALETQYF.

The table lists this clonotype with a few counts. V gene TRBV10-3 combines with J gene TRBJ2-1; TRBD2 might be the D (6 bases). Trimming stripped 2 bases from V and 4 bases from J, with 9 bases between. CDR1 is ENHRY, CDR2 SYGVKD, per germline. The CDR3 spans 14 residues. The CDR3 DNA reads TGTGCCATCAGTGAGCCGGGACTTTACAATGAGCAGTTCTTC. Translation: CAISEPGLYNEQFF.

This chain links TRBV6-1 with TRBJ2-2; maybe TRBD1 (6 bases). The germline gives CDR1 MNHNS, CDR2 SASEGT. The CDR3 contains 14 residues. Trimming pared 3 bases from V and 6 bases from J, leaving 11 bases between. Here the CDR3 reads CASSEPHRAGELFF. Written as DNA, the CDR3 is TGTGCCAGCAGTGAGCCTCACAGGGCCGGGGAGCTGTTTTTT.

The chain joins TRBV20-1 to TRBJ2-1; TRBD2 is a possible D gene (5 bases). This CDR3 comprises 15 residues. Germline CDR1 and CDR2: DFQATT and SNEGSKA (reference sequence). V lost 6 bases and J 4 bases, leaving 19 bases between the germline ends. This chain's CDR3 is CSARLWGDGYNEQFF. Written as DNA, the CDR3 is TGCAGTGCCCGACTCTGGGGAGACGGATACAATGAGCAGTTCTTC.

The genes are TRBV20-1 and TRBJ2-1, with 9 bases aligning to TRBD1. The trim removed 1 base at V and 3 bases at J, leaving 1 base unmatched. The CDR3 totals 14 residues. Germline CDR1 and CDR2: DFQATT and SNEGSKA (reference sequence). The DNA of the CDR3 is TGCAGTGCTAGAGGGGACAGGGACTACAATGAGCAGTTCTTC. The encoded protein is CSARGDRDYNEQFF.

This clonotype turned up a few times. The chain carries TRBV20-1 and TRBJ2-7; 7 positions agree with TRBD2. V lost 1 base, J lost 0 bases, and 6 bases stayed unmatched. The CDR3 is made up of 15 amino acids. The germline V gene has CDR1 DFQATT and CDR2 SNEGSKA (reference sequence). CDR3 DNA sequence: TGCAGTGCTAGAGGTCCCGGGGGGACCTCCTACGAGCAGTACTTC. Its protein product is CSARGPGGTSYEQYF.